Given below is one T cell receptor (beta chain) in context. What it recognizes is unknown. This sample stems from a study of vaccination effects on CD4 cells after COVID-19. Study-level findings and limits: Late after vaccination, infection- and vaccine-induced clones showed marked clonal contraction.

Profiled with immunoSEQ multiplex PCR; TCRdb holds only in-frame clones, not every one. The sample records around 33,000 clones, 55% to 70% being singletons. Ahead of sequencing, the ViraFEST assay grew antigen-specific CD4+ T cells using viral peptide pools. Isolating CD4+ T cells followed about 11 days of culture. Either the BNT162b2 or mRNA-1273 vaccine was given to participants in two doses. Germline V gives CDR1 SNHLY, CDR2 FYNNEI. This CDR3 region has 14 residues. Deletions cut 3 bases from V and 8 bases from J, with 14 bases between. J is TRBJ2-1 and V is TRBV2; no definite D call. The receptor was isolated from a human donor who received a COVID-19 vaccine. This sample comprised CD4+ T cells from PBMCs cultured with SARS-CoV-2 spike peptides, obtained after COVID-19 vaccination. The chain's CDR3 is CASSDSSPGHEQFF. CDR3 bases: TGTGCCAGCAGTGATTCTTCCCCCGGTCATGAGCAGTTCTTC.